This TCR beta chain was observed in a study of cytomegalovirus exposure and HLA in healthy donors. PCR used 60 Vbeta primers and 13 Jbeta primers. The table came from immunoSEQ multiplex PCR; TCRdb's copy has only in-frame clones and leaves some out. Among around 170,000 clones listed, roughly 82% were seen once. Sequenced input: PBMCs. The receptor was isolated from a woman aged 50 to 65 in good health and CMV-seropositive.

The chain's CDR3 is CASSISRGLSDEQYF. CDR3 sequence (DNA): TGTGCCAGCAGTATATCCAGGGGGCTATCAGACGAGCAGTACTTC. J is TRBJ2-7 and V is TRBV2, with 8 bases fitting TRBD1. The V and J ends lost 5 bases and 5 bases, in that order; junction bases with no gene match: 11. The germline V gene encodes CDR1 SNHLY and CDR2 FYNNEI. CDR3 length: 15 residues.